The clone carrying this TCR beta chain was picked up a small number of times. The data were taken from a study of T cell clones after liver transplantation. About the study: TCRbeta sequencing after a pre-transplant mixed lymphocyte reaction identified graft-donor-reactive clones, later tracked in post-transplant blood.

Unstimulated PBMCs were sorted into CD3+CD4+ and CD3+CD8+ populations. Repertoires were generated with immunoSEQ multiplex PCR, while TCRdb's copy carries only in-frame clones and drops some. This table holds nearly 15,000 clones, around 82% found once. V was cut by 1 base and J by 4 bases, with 16 bases left in between. CDR3 length: 16 amino acids. The germline gives CDR1 SGHAT, CDR2 FQNNGV. The TCR comes from a human patient who received a liver transplant. Some of the T cells may derive from the graft donor. The genes are TRBV11-2 and TRBJ2-5; a possible D gene is TRBD1 (5 bases). The sequencing used CD8+ T cells from blood, collected around 50 months after liver transplant. CDR3 in amino acids: CASSLVTGSGVETQYF. CDR3 coding DNA: TGTGCCAGCAGCTTAGTAACAGGATCTGGGGTAGAGACCCAGTACTTC. The complete variable domain, with remaining parts taken from reference TRBV11-2 and TRBJ2-5, reads EAGVAQSPRYKIIEKRQSVAFWCNPISGHATLYWYQQILGQGPKLLIQFQNNGVVDDSQLPKDRFSAERLKGVDSTLKIQPAKLEDSAVYLCASSLVTGSGVETQYFGPGTRLLVL.